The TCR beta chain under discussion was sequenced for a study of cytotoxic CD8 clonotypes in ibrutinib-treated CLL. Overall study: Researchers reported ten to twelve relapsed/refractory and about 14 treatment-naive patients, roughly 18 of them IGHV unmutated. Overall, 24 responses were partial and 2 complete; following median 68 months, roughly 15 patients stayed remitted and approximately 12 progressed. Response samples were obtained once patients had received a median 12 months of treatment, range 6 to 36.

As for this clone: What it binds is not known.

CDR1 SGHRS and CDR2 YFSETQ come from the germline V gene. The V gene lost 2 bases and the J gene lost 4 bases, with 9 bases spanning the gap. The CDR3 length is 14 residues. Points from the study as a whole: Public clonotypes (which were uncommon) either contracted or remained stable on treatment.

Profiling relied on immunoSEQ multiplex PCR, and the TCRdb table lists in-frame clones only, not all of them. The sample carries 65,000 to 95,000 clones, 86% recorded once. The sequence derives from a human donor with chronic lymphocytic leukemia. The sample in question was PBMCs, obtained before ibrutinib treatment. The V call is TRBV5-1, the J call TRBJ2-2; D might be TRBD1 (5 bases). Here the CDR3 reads CASSFGQRTGELFF. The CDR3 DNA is TGCGCCAGCAGCTTTGGACAACGCACCGGGGAGCTGTTTTTT.